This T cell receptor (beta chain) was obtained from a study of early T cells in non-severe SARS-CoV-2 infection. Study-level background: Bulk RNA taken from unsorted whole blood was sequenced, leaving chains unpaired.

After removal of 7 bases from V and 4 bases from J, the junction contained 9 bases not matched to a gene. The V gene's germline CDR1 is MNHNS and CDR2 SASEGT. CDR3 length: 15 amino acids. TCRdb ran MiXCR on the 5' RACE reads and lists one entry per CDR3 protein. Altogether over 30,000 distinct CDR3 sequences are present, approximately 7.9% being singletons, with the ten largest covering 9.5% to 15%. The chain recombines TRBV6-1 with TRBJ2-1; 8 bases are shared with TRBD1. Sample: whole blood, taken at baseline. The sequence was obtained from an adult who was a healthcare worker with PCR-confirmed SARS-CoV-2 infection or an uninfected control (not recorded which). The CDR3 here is CASTQGALAYNEQFF. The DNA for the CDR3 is TGTGCCAGCACCCAGGGGGCATTGGCTTACAATGAGCAGTTCTTC.